The present T cell receptor beta chain was sequenced within a study of CD8+CD57+ T cells in acquired aplastic anemia. Trimming removed 6 bases from V and 2 bases from J, with 19 bases in between. CDR3 length: 16 residues. From germline, CDR1 is SNHLY and CDR2 FYNNEI. Genomic DNA, the template, was used for profiling of the TCR beta VDJ and CDR3. Each CDR3 protein gets one entry after TCRdb re-called the reads with MiXCR. In the table there are 200,000 to 250,000 distinct CDR3 sequences, 65% of which are singletons. CD8+CD57+ cell expansion, shown by flow cytometry, had occurred in the patients selected for sequencing. Among the patients, all had severe acquired aplastic anemia.

Sequenced: sorted CD4+, CD8+, or CD8+CD57+ T cells (not recorded which) from PBMCs. The chain carries TRBV2 and TRBJ2-5; D might be TRBD2 (5 bases). The clonotype comes from a human donor with aplastic anemia. The CDR3 reads CASSQISFGVQETQYF. The CDR3 DNA is TGTGCCAGCAGCCAAATAAGCTTCGGGGTACAAGAGACCCAGTACTTC.